This paragraph reports one T cell receptor (beta chain). These data belong to a study of chronic HIV infection and antiretroviral therapy. The germline gives CDR1 MDHEN, CDR2 SYDVKM. The CDR3 totals 14 residues. V was clipped by 6 bases and J by 5 bases; unmatched bases: 6. TCRdb passed the 5' RACE reads through MiXCR, listing each CDR3 protein once. The sample carries 40,000 to 50,000 distinct CDR3 sequences, about 19% recorded once. V and J are TRBV28 and TRBJ1-1; 10 bases align to TRBD1. Material for sequencing was peripheral blood. This receptor was identified in an adult who had HIV and had not received antiretroviral therapy, or was an uninfected healthy control (not recorded which). The CDR3 is CASSPTGGFTEAFF. The DNA of the CDR3 is TGTGCCAGCAGCCCGACAGGGGGCTTTACTGAAGCTTTCTTT.